This T cell receptor beta chain was profiled in a study of blood T cells in healthy people across ages. Overall study findings and caveats: Leaving the PBMCs unsorted stopped any conclusive comparison of naive versus antigen-experienced cells.

J was trimmed by 9 bases and V by 7 bases; bases with no gene match: 11. The CDR3 contains 15 residues. The germline gives CDR1 SGHRS, CDR2 YFSETQ. With a J-beta primer mix and a sample-barcoded 5' primer, a second PCR ran about 7 to 12 cycles. Each CDR3 protein gets one entry after TCRdb re-called the 5' RACE reads with MiXCR. In the table there are 1,800,000 or so distinct CDR3 sequences, about two fifths of which are singletons. This clonotype showed up many times. Its antigen remains unknown. The TCR was taken from a human donor in good health. The rearrangement uses TRBV5-1 and TRBJ2-1, with 12 bases identical to TRBD2. Sequencing was performed on blood. The chain's CDR3 is CASRTLAGGPGEQFF. The CDR3 region has the DNA TGCGCCAGCCGTACCCTAGCGGGGGGGCCTGGTGAGCAGTTCTTC.